This entry describes one T cell receptor beta chain. Trimming stripped 2 bases from V and 3 bases from J, with 11 bases between. Germline loops: CDR1 SQVTM, CDR2 ANQGSEA. This CDR3 has 13 residues. The source of the sample is a study of T cells in Graves' hyperthyroidism and ophthalmopathy. Study as a whole: Peripheral blood was drawn at first diagnosis, prior to all treatment.

RNA transcripts provided the source from which TCR beta CDR3 regions were amplified. An initial round of RT-PCR targeting the TCR CDR3 relied on the HTBI primer set. One entry per CDR3 protein results from TCRdb running MiXCR on the multiplex PCR reads. The sample has over 700,000 distinct CDR3 sequences, approximately 36% seen once. This TCR was sampled from a woman aged 40 to 50 with Graves' hyperthyroidism. The V and J genes are TRBV29-1 and TRBJ2-7; a weak D match, TRBD1 (7 bases). The sequenced sample consisted of blood. Here the CDR3 DNA reads TGCAGCGTTGAAATTCAGGGGGGCTACGAGCAGTACTTC. Translation: CSVEIQGGYEQYF.